One and the same sample provided the 22 T cell receptor beta chains below, sequenced in a study of T cells in Graves' hyperthyroidism and ophthalmopathy. RNA transcripts were the template for amplifying TCR beta CDR3 regions. Primed by the HTBI set, a first-round RT-PCR was run on the TCR CDR3. In TCRdb, the multiplex PCR reads were re-called with MiXCR into one record per CDR3 protein. The repertoire includes fewer than 350,000 distinct CDR3 sequences, about 18% of them detected once, and under 55% sits in the top ten. Input material: blood. The source of these receptors is a woman in her forties or fifties with Graves' hyperthyroidism.

This rearrangement joins TRBV6-1 to TRBJ2-3; possible D gene TRBD1, 6 bases. Germline V lookup: CDR1 MNHNS, CDR2 SASEGT. V shed 5 bases and J shed 4 bases, with 10 bases lying between them. The CDR3 totals 13 residues. CDR3 coding DNA: TGTGCCAGCAGTAGGACAGAATCAGATACGCAGTATTTT. Encoded protein: CASSRTESDTQYF.

The chain combines TRBV30 with TRBJ1-6; TRBD1 is a possible D gene (5 bases). This CDR3 has 14 residues. Trimming stripped 5 bases from V and 9 bases from J, with 17 bases between. Germline V CDR1 and CDR2: GTSNPN, SVGIG (reference sequence). The CDR3 region is CAWGNGMGTSPLHF. The CDR3 nucleotides read TGTGCCTGGGGCAACGGGATGGGGACTTCACCCCTCCACTTT.

The chain couples TRBV6-5 to TRBJ2-7; tentatively, D is TRBD2 (6 bases). This CDR3 is built from 13 residues. Germline values: CDR1 MNHEY, CDR2 SVGAGI. Trimming pared 2 bases from V and 3 bases from J, leaving 8 bases between. The CDR3 nucleotides read TGTGCCAGCAGTTACCCCGGGAGCTACGAGCAGTACTTC. Amino acids: CASSYPGSYEQYF.

The genes are TRBV29-1 and TRBJ1-2; 7 positions match TRBD1. CDR1 is SQVTM, CDR2 ANQGSEA, per germline. The CDR3 consists of 13 residues. J was trimmed by 2 bases and V by 4 bases; bases with no gene match: 4. This CDR3 reads CSVGQGKNYGYTF. CDR3 DNA sequence: TGCAGCGTTGGACAGGGAAAAAACTATGGCTACACCTTC.

This clonotype was seen many times. The rearrangement links TRBV18 to TRBJ2-5; D call uncertain. The V gene's germline CDR1 is KGHSH and CDR2 LQKENI. The length of the CDR3 is 13 residues. V lost 2 bases and J lost 3, with 7 bases in between. The CDR3 bases are TGTGCCAGCTCACCAGACTCAGAAGAGACCCAGTACTTC. It specifies CASSPDSEETQYF.

This clonotype was picked up a small number of times. The V gene is TRBV20-1, the J gene TRBJ2-7; 10 bases line up with TRBD2. The CDR3 covers 14 residues. Looked up from germline, CDR1 is DFQATT and CDR2 is SNEGSKA (reference sequence). Trimming removed 6 bases from V and 7 bases from J; junction bases left unmatched: 12. The CDR3 spells CSARVASGRYEQYF. DNA of the CDR3: TGCAGTGCCCGTGTGGCTAGCGGGAGATATGAGCAGTACTTC.

At least ten counts were recorded for this clonotype. The chain links TRBV6-5 to TRBJ2-7, with D perhaps TRBD2 (6 bases). V shed 0 bases and J shed 6 bases, with 21 bases lying between them. CDR1 is MNHEY, CDR2 SVGAGI, per germline. The CDR3 spans 17 residues. The CDR3 nucleotides read TGTGCCAGCAGTTACTCACAACCGGGACTCGCGACTTCCGAGCAGTACTTC. As protein: CASSYSQPGLATSEQYF.

This clonotype was detected many times. This sequence joins TRBV11-2 and TRBJ2-7, with D possibly being TRBD1 (8 bases). V lost 5 bases, J lost 4 bases, and 18 bases lay in between. Germline V gene lookup returns CDR1 SGHAT and CDR2 FQNNGV. This CDR3 region has 15 residues. The CDR3 bases are TGTGCCAGCAGCAAAGGACAGGGAGGGCCTTACGAGCAGTACTTC. Residues: CASSKGQGGPYEQYF.

V gene TRBV29-1 combines with J gene TRBJ2-1; tentative D call: TRBD1 (6 bases). CDR1 and CDR2 (germline): SQVTM, ANQGSEA. V lost 6 bases and J lost 7, with 13 bases in between. This CDR3 contains 12 residues. The CDR3 sequence: CSVATGYNEQFF. CDR3 nucleotide sequence: TGCAGCGTGGCTACAGGGTATAATGAGCAGTTCTTC.

The V call is TRBV6-1, the J call TRBJ2-6; maybe TRBD1 (6 bases). Trimming cost V 8 bases and J 0 bases, with 23 bases left between them. The CDR3 length is 19 residues. Germline V lookup: CDR1 MNHNS, CDR2 SASEGT. CDR3 DNA: TGTGCCAGCTTCGCCGGGACATTGTACTCTGGCTCTGGGGCCAACGTCCTGACTTTC. Residues: CASFAGTLYSGSGANVLTF.

The chain has TRBV4-1 and TRBJ2-7; 10 bases fit TRBD2. The germline V gene has CDR1 MGHRA and CDR2 YSYEKL. V was clipped by 6 bases and J by 1 base; unmatched bases: 6. This CDR3 region has 15 residues. The CDR3 nucleotides read TGCGCCAGCAGTTACGGACTAGCGGAGTCCTACGAGCAGTACTTC. Translation: CASSYGLAESYEQYF.

V gene TRBV2 combines with J gene TRBJ2-3; D is possibly TRBD1 or TRBD2 (5 bases each). The ends were cut back, 2 bases at V and 9 bases at J, with 15 bases in the middle. CDR3 length equals 14 residues. Germline V gene sequence: CDR1 SNHLY, CDR2 FYNNEI. This chain's CDR3 is CASSEISGRDTQYF. CDR3 nucleotide sequence: TGTGCCAGCAGTGAAATATCCGGACGGGACACGCAGTATTTT.

As DNA, the CDR3 is TGTGCCAGCAGCTTAGATACTGCTCTCTCCTACAATGAGCAGTTCTTC. Translating it yields CASSLDTALSYNEQFF. The rearrangement uses TRBV11-2 and TRBJ2-1, with no clear D. The germline V gene has CDR1 SGHAT and CDR2 FQNNGV. The ends were cut back, 0 bases at V and 0 bases at J, with 9 bases in the middle. This CDR3 is built from 16 residues.

The J gene is TRBJ1-1, the V gene TRBV28; D not certain. Trimming left V 2 bases short and J 7 bases short, with 8 bases between. The germline CDR1 and CDR2 sequences are MDHEN and SYDVKM. The CDR3 runs 12 residues. The CDR3 region has the DNA TGTGCCAGCAGTTTAAGGGCGGGTGAAGCTTTCTTT. Its translation is CASSLRAGEAFF.

This clonotype was counted only a few times. A much bigger clone sits one base away, suggesting this may be a read error. The V gene is TRBV11-2, the J gene TRBJ2-7; no firm D call. Trimming stripped 2 bases from V and 9 bases from J, with 14 bases between. The CDR3 has 13 amino acids. Germline values: CDR1 SGHAT, CDR2 FQNNGV. The CDR3 DNA sequence: TGTGCCAGCAGCTTACCTCTAGTTTCGGGGCAGTACTTC. This translates into CASSLPLVSGQYF.

The chain is built from TRBV29-1 and TRBJ1-2, with D possibly TRBD1 on 5 matching bases. The CDR3 is made up of 12 amino acids. Germline CDR1 reads SQVTM; CDR2 reads ANQGSEA. Between the trimmed V and J ends, which lost 7 bases and 4 bases, there was a span of 13 bases. The CDR3 loop is CSGGRQSYGYTF. CDR3 bases: TGCAGCGGGGGAAGACAGAGCTATGGCTACACCTTC.

The chain has TRBV5-6 and TRBJ1-2, with a possible D match to TRBD1 (6 bases). CDR1 is SGHDT and CDR2 is YYEEEE in the germline V gene. The CDR3 length is 15 residues. V was clipped by 1 base and J by 8 bases, with 18 bases between them. The CDR3 loop is CASSLIGQLVYGYTF. As DNA, the CDR3 is TGTGCCAGCAGCTTGATCGGACAGTTGGTCTACGGCTACACCTTC. Variable domain in full (rest from reference TRBV5-6 and TRBJ1-2): DAGVTQSPTHLIKTRGQQVTLRCSPKSGHDTVSWYQQALGQGPQFIFQYYEEEERQRGNFPDRFSGHQFPNYSSELNVNALLLGDSALYLCASSLIGQLVYGYTFGSGTRLTVV.

This clonotype was observed many times. The V call is TRBV7-8, the J call TRBJ2-7; 12 bases fit TRBD1. Germline-derived CDR1 and CDR2 are SGHVS and FQNEAQ. The ends lost 5 bases at V and 1 base at J; junction bases unmatched: 6. The CDR3 extends over 16 amino acids. The CDR3: CASSPLGQGASYEQYV. The CDR3 region has the DNA TGTGCCAGCAGCCCGCTGGGACAGGGGGCTTCCTACGAGCAGTACGTC.

The rearrangement uses TRBV9 and TRBJ2-1, with 10 nucleotides matching TRBD2. V was pared by 0 bases and J by 8 bases, with 2 bases of the junction left unmatched. The length of the CDR3 is 14 residues. The germline V gene has CDR1 SGDLS and CDR2 YYNGEE. CDR3 loop: CASSVALAGDEQFF. The CDR3 DNA follows: TGTGCCAGCAGCGTAGCGCTAGCGGGAGATGAGCAGTTCTTC.

This clonotype has a count of ten or more. The CDR3 loop is CASSLVLALQETQYF. The DNA of the CDR3 is TGTGCCAGCAGTTTAGTTCTAGCCCTTCAAGAGACCCAGTACTTC. V is TRBV12-3 or TRBV12-4 and J is TRBJ2-5, with D possibly being TRBD2 (5 bases). Trimming stripped 1 base from V and 2 bases from J, with 11 bases between. The CDR3 is 15 residues long.

Concerning this clonotype: An end of the junction does not agree with germline; a read error may underlie this. The chain has TRBV5-1 and TRBJ2-7, with 9 bases lining up with TRBD1. The CDR3 loop spans 15 amino acids. Germline V gene lookup returns CDR1 SGHRS and CDR2 YFSETQ. This CDR3 reads CASSQKQGAGYGQYF. The CDR3 nucleotides are TGCGCCAGCAGCCAGAAACAGGGGGCGGGGTACGGGCAGTACTTC.

This clonotype was seen a handful of times. The chain combines TRBV19 with TRBJ1-1; D unresolved. Germline V gene sequence: CDR1 LNHDA, CDR2 SQIVND (reference sequence). V lost 1 base, J lost 4 bases, and 10 bases lay in between. This CDR3 spans 14 amino acids. CDR3 protein: CASSIVGRSTEAFF. The CDR3 DNA follows: TGTGCCAGTAGTATAGTAGGCAGAAGCACTGAAGCTTTCTTT.